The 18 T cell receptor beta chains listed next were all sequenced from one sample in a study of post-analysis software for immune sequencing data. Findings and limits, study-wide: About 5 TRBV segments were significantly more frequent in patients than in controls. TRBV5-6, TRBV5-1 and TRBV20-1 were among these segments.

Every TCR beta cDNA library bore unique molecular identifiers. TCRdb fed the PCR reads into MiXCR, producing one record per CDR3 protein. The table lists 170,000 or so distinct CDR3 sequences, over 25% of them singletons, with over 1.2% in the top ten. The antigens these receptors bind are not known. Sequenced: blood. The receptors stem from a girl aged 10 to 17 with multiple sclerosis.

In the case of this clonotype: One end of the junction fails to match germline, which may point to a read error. CDR3 bases: TGTACCAGCATTAGAGGGGGAAGCTCTGGGGCCAACGTCCTGACTTTC. Translating it yields CTSIRGGSSGANVLTF. This rearrangement joins TRBV12-3 or TRBV12-4 to TRBJ2-6; TRBD1 might be the D (6 bases). The CDR3 contains 16 residues.

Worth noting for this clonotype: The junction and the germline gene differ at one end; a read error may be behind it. The CDR3 nucleotides read TGTGCCGGCAGCTTACCGGGACAGGCTAATGAAAAACTGTTTTTT. Protein product: CAGSLPGQANEKLFF. The chain recombines TRBV13 with TRBJ1-4; 8 bases fit TRBD1. Looked up from germline, CDR1 is PRHDT and CDR2 is FYEKMQ (reference sequence). This CDR3 has 15 amino acids. Supplemented by reference TRBV13 and TRBJ1-4, the full variable domain reads AAGVIQSPRHLIKEKRETATLKCYPIPRHDTVYWYQQGPGQDPQFLISFYEKMQSDKGSIPDRFSAQQFSDYHSELNMSSLELGDSALYFCAGSLPGQANEKLFFGSGTQLSVL.

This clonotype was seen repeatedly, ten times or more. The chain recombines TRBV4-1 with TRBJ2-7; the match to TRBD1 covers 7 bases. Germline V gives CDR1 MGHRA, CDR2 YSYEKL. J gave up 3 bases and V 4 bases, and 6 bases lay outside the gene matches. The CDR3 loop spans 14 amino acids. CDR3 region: CASSLRQGIYEQYF. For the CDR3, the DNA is TGCGCCAGCAGCCTCCGACAGGGAATCTACGAGCAGTACTTC.

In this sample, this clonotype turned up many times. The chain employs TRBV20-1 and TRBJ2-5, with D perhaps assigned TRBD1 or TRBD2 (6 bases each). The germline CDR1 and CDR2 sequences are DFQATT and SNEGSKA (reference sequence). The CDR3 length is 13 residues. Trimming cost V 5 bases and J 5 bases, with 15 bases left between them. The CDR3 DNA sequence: TGCAGTGCTCCCCAGGGGAGGACGGAGACCCAGTACTTC. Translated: CSAPQGRTETQYF.

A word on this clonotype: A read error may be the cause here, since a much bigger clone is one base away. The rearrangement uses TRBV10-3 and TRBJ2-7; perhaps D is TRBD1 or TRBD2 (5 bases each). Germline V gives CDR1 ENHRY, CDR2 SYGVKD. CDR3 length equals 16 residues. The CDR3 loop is CAFSETDGTSSYEQYF. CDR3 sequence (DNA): TGTGCCTTCAGTGAGACGGACGGGACGAGCTCCTACGAGCAGTACTTC.

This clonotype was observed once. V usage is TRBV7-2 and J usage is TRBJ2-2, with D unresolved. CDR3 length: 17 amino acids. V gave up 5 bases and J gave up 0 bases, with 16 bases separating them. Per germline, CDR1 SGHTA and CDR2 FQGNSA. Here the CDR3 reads CASSHPTYGSNTGELFF. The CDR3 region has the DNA TGTGCCAGCAGCCACCCTACATACGGATCGAACACCGGGGAGCTGTTTTTT.

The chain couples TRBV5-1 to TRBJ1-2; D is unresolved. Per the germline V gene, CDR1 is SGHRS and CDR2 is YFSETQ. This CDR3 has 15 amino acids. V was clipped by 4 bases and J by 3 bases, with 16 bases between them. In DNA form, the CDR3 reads TGCGCCAGCAGCCAAAGTCAAGAAAGGGACTATGGCTACACCTTC. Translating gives CASSQSQERDYGYTF.

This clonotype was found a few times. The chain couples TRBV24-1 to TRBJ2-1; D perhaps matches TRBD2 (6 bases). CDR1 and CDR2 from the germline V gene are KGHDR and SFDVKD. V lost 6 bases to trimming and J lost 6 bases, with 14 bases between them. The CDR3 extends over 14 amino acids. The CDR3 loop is CATSIGTLLNEQFF. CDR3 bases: TGTGCCACCAGTATAGGGACTCTACTCAATGAGCAGTTCTTC.

The CDR3 region has the DNA TGCGCCAGCAGCCCGGCAGATAGTTCCTACGAGCAGTACTTC. It translates to CASSPADSSYEQYF. This chain uses TRBV5-1 with TRBJ2-7; the D is unclear. The CDR3 runs 14 residues. Between the trimmed V and J ends, which lost 4 bases and 1 base, there was a span of 12 bases. Germline V gene lookup returns CDR1 SGHRS and CDR2 YFSETQ.

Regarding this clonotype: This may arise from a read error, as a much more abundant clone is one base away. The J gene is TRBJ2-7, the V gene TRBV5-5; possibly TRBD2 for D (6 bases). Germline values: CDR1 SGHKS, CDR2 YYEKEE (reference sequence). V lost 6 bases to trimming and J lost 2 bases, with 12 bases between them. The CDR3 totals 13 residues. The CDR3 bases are TGTGCCAGCAACTTTTGGGGGGCCTACGAGCAGTACTTC. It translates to CASNFWGAYEQYF.

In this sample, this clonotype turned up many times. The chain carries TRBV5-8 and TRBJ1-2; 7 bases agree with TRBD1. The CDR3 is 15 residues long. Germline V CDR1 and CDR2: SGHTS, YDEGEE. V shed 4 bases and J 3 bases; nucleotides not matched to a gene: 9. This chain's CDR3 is CASSVTGFNDYGYTF. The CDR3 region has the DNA TGTGCCAGCAGCGTGACAGGGTTTAACGACTATGGCTACACCTTC.

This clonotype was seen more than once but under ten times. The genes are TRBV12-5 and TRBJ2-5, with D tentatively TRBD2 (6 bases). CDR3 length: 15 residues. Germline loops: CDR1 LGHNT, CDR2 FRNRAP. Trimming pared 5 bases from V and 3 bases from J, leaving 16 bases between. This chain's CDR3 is CASGRRDPLEETQYF. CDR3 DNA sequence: TGTGCTAGTGGTAGGAGGGACCCATTAGAAGAGACCCAGTACTTC.

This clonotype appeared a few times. In nucleotides, the CDR3 is TGCGCCAGTCGGACAGGGGCCGGCTATGGCTACACCTTC. Translated, it gives CASRTGAGYGYTF. V usage is TRBV10-2 and J usage is TRBJ1-2, with 9 bases identical to TRBD1. The CDR3 contains 13 residues. Trimming at V came to 9 bases and at J to 4 bases, leaving 6 bases not matched to a gene. The germline gives CDR1 WSHSY, CDR2 SAAADI.

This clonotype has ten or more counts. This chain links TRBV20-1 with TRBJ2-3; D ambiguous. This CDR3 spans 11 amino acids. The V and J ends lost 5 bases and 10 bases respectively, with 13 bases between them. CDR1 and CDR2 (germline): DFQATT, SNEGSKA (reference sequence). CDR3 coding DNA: TGCAGTGCTCCAACCCGTACAGCGCAGTATTTT. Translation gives CSAPTRTAQYF.

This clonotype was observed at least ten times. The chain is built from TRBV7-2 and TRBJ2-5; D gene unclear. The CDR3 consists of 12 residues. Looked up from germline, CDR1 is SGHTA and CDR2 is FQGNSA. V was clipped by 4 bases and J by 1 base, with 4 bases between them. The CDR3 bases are TGTGCCAGCAGCTCGGCCCAAGAGACCCAGTACTTC. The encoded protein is CASSSAQETQYF.

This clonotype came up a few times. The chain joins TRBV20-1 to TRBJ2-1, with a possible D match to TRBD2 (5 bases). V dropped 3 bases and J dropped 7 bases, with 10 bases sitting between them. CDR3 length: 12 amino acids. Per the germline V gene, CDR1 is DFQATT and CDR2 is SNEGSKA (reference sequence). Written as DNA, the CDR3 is TGCAGTGCTAGTCCTAGCATTAATGAGCAGTTCTTC. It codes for CSASPSINEQFF.

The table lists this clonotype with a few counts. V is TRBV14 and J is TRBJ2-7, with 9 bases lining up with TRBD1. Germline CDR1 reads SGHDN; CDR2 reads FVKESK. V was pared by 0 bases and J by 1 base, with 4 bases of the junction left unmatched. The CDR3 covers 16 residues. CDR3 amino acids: CASSQDVGTGSYEQYF. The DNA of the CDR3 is TGTGCCAGCAGCCAAGATGTCGGGACAGGGTCCTACGAGCAGTACTTC.

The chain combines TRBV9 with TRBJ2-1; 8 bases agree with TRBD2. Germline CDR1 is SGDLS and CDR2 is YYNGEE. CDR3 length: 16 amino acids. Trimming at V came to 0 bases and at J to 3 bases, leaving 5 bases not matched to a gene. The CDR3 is CASSVGLTSVYNEQFF. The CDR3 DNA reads TGTGCCAGCAGCGTAGGGTTGACTAGCGTCTACAATGAGCAGTTCTTC.